Below are 5 T cell receptor beta chains sequenced from a single sample in a study of cytomegalovirus exposure and HLA in healthy donors. The PCR ran on 60 Vbeta and 13 Jbeta primers. Repertoires were generated with immunoSEQ multiplex PCR, while TCRdb's copy carries only in-frame clones and drops some. Among fewer than 200,000 clones listed, approximately 80% were seen once. The sequencing sample was made of PBMCs. The receptors originated from a woman in her fifties or sixties in good health and CMV-seropositive.

V and J are TRBV7-3 and TRBJ2-3, with TRBD1 matching over 10 bases. The CDR3 covers 15 residues. The V gene end was trimmed by 5 bases and the J gene end by 7 bases; junction bases not matched to a gene: 9. Looked up from germline, CDR1 is SGHTA and CDR2 is FQGTGA. The CDR3 bases are TGTGCCAGCAGCCCCCGGGACAGGGGACAGCATACGCAGTATTTT. It encodes CASSPRDRGQHTQYF.

This clone has a single count. The chain has TRBV5-1 and TRBJ2-5, with unresolved D. The CDR3 runs to 12 residues. CDR1 is SGHRS, CDR2 YFSETQ, per germline. Deletions cut 6 bases from V and 8 bases from J, with 14 bases between. The CDR3 DNA follows: TGCGCCAGCACCTCCCTGTCGGGTACCCAGTACTTC. Residues: CASTSLSGTQYF.

As to this clone: One end of the junction fails to match germline, which may point to a read error. V gene TRBV2 combines with J gene TRBJ2-3; D gene unclear. CDR1 and CDR2 (germline): SNHLY, FYNNEI. The CDR3 runs to 15 residues. The CDR3 spells CASREGPGDTDTQYF. CDR3 nucleotide sequence: TGTGCCAGCAGAGAAGGACCCGGAGACACAGATACGCAGTATTTT.

The chain has TRBV27 and TRBJ2-7, with D possibly being TRBD1 (6 bases). Between the trimmed V and J ends, which lost 5 bases and 0 bases, there was a span of 17 bases. Germline CDR1 MNHEY, CDR2 SMNVEV (reference sequence). The length of the CDR3 is 16 residues. This chain's CDR3 is CASSPYPDSYSYEQYF. Written as DNA, the CDR3 is TGTGCCAGCAGTCCCTACCCGGACAGCTACTCCTACGAGCAGTACTTC.

The chain uses TRBV13 and TRBJ2-5; 8 bases fit TRBD2. J lost 5 bases, V lost 1 base, and 18 bases had no gene match. Germline-derived CDR1 and CDR2 are PRHDT and FYEKMQ (reference sequence). This CDR3 region has 19 residues. In nucleotides, the CDR3 is TGTGCCAGCAGCTTAGTAACAGGGCGACGGACTAGCCCTCCGGAGACCCAGTACTTC. It is translated as CASSLVTGRRTSPPETQYF.